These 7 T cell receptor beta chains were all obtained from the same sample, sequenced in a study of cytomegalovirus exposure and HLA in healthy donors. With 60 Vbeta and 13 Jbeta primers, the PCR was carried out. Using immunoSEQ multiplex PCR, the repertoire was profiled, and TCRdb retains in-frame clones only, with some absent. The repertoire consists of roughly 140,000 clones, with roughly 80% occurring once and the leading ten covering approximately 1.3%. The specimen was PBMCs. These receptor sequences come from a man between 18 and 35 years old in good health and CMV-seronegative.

The CDR3 sequence is CASSRTSGRLGEQYF. CDR3 nucleotide sequence: TGTGCCAGCAGCCGGACTAGCGGGAGACTTGGCGAGCAGTACTTC. The genes are TRBV5-4 and TRBJ2-7, with TRBD2 identical over 13 bases. V was pared by 4 bases and J by 6 bases, with 7 bases of the junction left unmatched. Germline V gene data show CDR1 as SGHNT and CDR2 as YYREEE (reference sequence). This CDR3 region has 15 residues. The whole variable domain, filled in from reference TRBV5-4 and TRBJ2-7, reads ETGVTQSPTHLIKTRGQQVTLRCSSQSGHNTVSWYQQALGQGPQFIFQYYREEENGRGNFPPRFSGLQFPNYSSELNVNALELDDSALYLCASSRTSGRLGEQYFGPGTRLTVT.

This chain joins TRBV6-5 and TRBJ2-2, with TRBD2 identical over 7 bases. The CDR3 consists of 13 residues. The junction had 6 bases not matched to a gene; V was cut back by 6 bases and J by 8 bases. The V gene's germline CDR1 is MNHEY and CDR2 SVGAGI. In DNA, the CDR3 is TGTGCCAGCAGCGGTGGGGGGGAGGGGGAGCTGTTTTTT. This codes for CASSGGGEGELFF.

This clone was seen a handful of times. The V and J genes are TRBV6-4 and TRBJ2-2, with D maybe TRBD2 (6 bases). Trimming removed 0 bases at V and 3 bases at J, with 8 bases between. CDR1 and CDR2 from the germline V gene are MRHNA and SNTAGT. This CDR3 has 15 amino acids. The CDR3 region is CASSDSASDTGELFF. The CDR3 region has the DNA TGTGCCAGCAGTGACTCGGCTAGCGACACCGGGGAGCTGTTTTTT.

The chain's CDR3 is CASSVRRVSGANVLTF. The CDR3, as DNA: TGTGCCAGCAGCGTGAGACGGGTCTCTGGGGCCAACGTCCTGACTTTC. The chain combines TRBV5-6 with TRBJ2-6; D is unclear. Trimming removed 4 bases at V and 0 bases at J, with 11 bases between. CDR1 is SGHDT, CDR2 YYEEEE, per germline. The CDR3 is 16 residues long.

The CDR3 DNA reads as TGCAGCGTTGGTGTACTAGCGGGAGGTGGGACCACAGATACGCAGTATTTT. Translated, it gives CSVGVLAGGGTTDTQYF. The J gene is TRBJ2-3, the V gene TRBV29-1; 12 nucleotides match TRBD2. The germline V gene encodes CDR1 SQVTM and CDR2 ANQGSEA. This CDR3 contains 17 residues. Trimming removed 4 bases from V and 2 bases from J; junction bases left unmatched: 10.

The CDR3 nucleotides are TGCGCCAGCAGCCAACCTAAGACTAGCGGGAGTTACAATGAGCAGTTCTTC. This gives the protein CASSQPKTSGSYNEQFF. V and J are TRBV4-1 and TRBJ2-1, with TRBD2 matching 12 bases. The V gene's germline CDR1 is MGHRA and CDR2 YSYEKL. The CDR3 contains 17 residues. J lost 4 bases, V lost 2 bases, and 6 bases had no gene match.

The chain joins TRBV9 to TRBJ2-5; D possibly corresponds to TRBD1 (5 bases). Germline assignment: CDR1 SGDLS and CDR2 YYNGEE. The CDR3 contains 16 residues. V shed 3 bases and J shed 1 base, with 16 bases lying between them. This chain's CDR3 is CASSAPRRGPQETQYF. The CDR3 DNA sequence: TGTGCCAGCAGCGCCCCCCGAAGGGGCCCCCAAGAGACCCAGTACTTC.